This entry features one T cell receptor (beta chain) sequence. The source of the sample is a study of cytomegalovirus exposure and HLA in healthy donors. 13 Jbeta primers and 60 Vbeta primers were used for the PCR. Profiling relied on immunoSEQ multiplex PCR, and the TCRdb table lists in-frame clones only, not all of them. The table lists about 130,000 clones, less than 85% of them singletons. CDR1 is MDHEN, CDR2 SYDVKM, per germline. V shed 6 bases and J 5 bases; nucleotides not matched to a gene: 4. This CDR3 contains 14 residues. This TCR was recovered from a woman between 40 and 50 years old in good health and CMV-seropositive. Material for sequencing was PBMCs. The rearrangement joins TRBV28 to TRBJ2-2; 9 bases map to TRBD1. CDR3 residues: CASSLTGGTGELFF. The DNA for the CDR3 is TGTGCCAGCAGCCTGACAGGGGGTACCGGGGAGCTGTTTTTT. The full variable domain, in which reference TRBV28 and TRBJ2-2 provide the parts outside the CDR3, is DVKVTQSSRYLVKRTGEKVFLECVQDMDHENMFWYRQDPGLGLRLIYFSYDVKMKEKGDIPEGYSVSREKKERFSLILESASTNQTSMYLCASSLTGGTGELFFGEGSRLTVL.